These T cell receptor beta chains were read from a single sample in a study of CD8+ T cells in alopecia areata. Profiling relied on immunoSEQ multiplex PCR, and the TCRdb table lists in-frame clones only, not all of them. The sample shows 100,000 to 150,000 clones, around 60% of them seen only once. Material: CD4+ T cells sorted from blood, obtained at week 4, from a patient treated with tofacitinib. These receptors all come from a human donor with alopecia areata. Both conserved end residues are trimmed from each CDR3.

v_gene,j_gene,CDR3aa
TRBV19,TRBJ1-5,ASSMTGGRGQPQH
TRBV29-1,TRBJ2-3,SGWTGWADTQY
TRBV29-1,TRBJ2-1,SVDILAGDEQF
TRBV4-3,TRBJ1-4,ASSQVRGGSEKLF
TRBV4-1,TRBJ2-3,ASSQDWVSTDTQY
TRBV30,TRBJ1-5,AWSPGPNQPQH
TRBV27,TRBJ1-5,ASSGGGTQH
TRBV9,TRBJ1-6,ASSVSGTSINSPLH
TRBV19,TRBJ1-2,ASSMGNWADYGYT
TRBV5-6,TRBJ2-3,ASSLMASGRDTQY
TRBV15,TRBJ2-2,ATSRDVGQGFEGLF